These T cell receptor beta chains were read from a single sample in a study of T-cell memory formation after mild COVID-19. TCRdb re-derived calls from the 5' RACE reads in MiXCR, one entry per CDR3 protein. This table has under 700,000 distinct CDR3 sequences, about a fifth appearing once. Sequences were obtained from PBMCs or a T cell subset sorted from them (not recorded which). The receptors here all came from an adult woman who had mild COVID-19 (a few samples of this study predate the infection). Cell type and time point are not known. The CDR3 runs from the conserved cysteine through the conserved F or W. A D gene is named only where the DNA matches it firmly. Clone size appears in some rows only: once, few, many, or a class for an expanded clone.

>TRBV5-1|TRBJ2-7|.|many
CASSLDGYSYEQYF
TGCGCCAGCAGCTTGGACGGATACTCCTACGAGCAGTACTTC
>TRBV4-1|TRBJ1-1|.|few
CASSQHNGVEAFF
TGCGCCAGCAGCCAACACAACGGGGTTGAAGCTTTCTTT
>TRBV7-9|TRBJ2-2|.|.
CASSSLSAGRDGELFF
TGTGCCAGCAGCTCCCTTAGCGCGGGTCGGGACGGGGAGCTGTTTTTT
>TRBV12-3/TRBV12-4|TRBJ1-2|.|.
CASSLSRAGYTF
TGTGCCAGCAGTTTGTCACGGGCTGGCTACACCTTC
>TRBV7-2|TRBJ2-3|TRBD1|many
CASSLGQGRSTDTQYF
TGTGCCAGCAGCTTAGGACAGGGAAGGAGCACAGATACGCAGTATTTT
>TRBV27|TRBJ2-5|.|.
CASSFRGGRQETQYF
TGTGCCAGCAGTTTTAGAGGGGGGCGGCAAGAGACCCAGTACTTC
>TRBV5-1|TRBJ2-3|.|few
CASSNPASTDTQYF
TGCGCCAGCAGCAACCCAGCTAGCACAGATACGCAGTATTTT
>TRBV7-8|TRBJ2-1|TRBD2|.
CASSLGAGGLYEQFF
TGTGCCAGCAGCTTGGGAGCGGGAGGGTTATATGAGCAGTTCTTC
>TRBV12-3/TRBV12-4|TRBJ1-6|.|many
CASSPGEGLWNSPLHF
TGTGCCAGCAGTCCGGGAGAAGGGTTATGGAATTCACCCCTCCACTTT
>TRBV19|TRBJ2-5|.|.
CASRYGGTQYF
TGTGCCAGTAGATACGGGGGGACCCAGTACTTC
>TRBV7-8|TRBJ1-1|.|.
CASSFRAGGAMNTEAFF
TGTGCCAGCAGCTTCCGGGCGGGAGGGGCTATGAACACTGAAGCTTTCTTT
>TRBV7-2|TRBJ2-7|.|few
CASSLPHSGSYEQYF
TGTGCCAGCAGCTTACCCCATAGTGGGAGCTACGAGCAGTACTTC
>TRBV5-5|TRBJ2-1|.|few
CASSPIRGSSYNEQFF
TGTGCCAGCAGCCCCATCCGGGGTAGCTCCTACAATGAGCAGTTCTTC
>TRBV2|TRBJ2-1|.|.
CASKMGSEQFF
TGTGCCAGCAAGATGGGGAGTGAGCAGTTCTTC
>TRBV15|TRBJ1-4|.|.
CATSTGQTVNEKLFF
TGTGCCACCAGCACCGGACAGACGGTTAATGAAAAACTGTTTTTT
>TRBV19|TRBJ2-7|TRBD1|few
CASSPTRTGNYEQYF
TGTGCCAGTAGTCCTACCCGGACAGGTAACTACGAGCAGTACTTC
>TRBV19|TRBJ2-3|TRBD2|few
CASSIGGTSGSGGTDTQYF
TGTGCCAGTAGTATAGGGGGGACTAGCGGGAGTGGCGGCACAGATACGCAGTATTTT
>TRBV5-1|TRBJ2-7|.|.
CASSLDTGLSYEQYF
TGCGCCAGCAGCTTGGATACAGGGTTGAGCTACGAGCAGTACTTC
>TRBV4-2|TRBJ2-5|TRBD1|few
CASSHQGDRQETQYF
TGTGCCAGCAGCCATCAGGGGGACCGACAAGAGACCCAGTACTTC
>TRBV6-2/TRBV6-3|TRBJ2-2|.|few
CASSLTVRGELFF
TGTGCCAGCAGCCTGACAGTTCGCGGGGAGCTGTTTTTT
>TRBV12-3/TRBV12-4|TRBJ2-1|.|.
CAAMGGDEQFF
TGTGCCGCTATGGGGGGAGATGAGCAGTTCTTC
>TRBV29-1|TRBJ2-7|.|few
CSVGGARHYEQYF
TGCAGCGTTGGCGGGGCGAGACACTACGAGCAGTACTTC
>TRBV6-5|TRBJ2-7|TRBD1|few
CASSNRGREQYF
TGTGCCAGCAGTAACAGGGGGCGTGAGCAGTACTTC
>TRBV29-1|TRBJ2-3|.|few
CSVSYGTQYF
TGCAGCGTGTCCTACGGTACGCAGTATTTT
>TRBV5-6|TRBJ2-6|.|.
CASSLPGTEVSGANVLTF
TGTGCCAGCAGCCTCCCCGGGACCGAAGTCTCTGGGGCCAACGTCCTGACTTTC
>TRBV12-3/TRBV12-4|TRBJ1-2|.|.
CASSLGTVNYGYTF
TGTGCCAGCAGTCTCGGGACGGTGAACTATGGCTACACCTTC
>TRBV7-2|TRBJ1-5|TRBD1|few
CASSLATGGPYSNQPQHF
TGTGCCAGCAGCTTAGCTACAGGGGGGCCTTATAGCAATCAGCCCCAGCATTTT
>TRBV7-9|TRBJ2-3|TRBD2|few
CAAGLAGDTRQYF
TGTGCTGCGGGGCTAGCGGGGGATACGAGGCAGTATTTT
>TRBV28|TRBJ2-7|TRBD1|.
CASTQATGGHEQYF
TGTGCCAGCACTCAGGCGACAGGGGGCCACGAGCAGTACTTC
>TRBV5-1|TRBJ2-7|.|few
CASSLAPDAYEQYF
TGCGCCAGCAGCTTGGCCCCGGACGCCTACGAGCAGTACTTC
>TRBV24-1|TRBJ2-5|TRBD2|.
CATSGPSGAQQETQYF
TGTGCCACCAGCGGTCCTAGCGGGGCCCAACAAGAGACCCAGTACTTC
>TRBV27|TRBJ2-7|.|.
CASRDTSRHEQYF
TGTGCCAGCAGGGACACTAGCCGCCACGAGCAGTACTTC
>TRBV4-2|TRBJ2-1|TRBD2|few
CASSQGLGTSGAYNEQFF
TGTGCCAGCAGCCAAGGGCTCGGGACTAGCGGTGCCTACAATGAGCAGTTCTTC
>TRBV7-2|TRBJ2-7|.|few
CASSLVAESYEQYF
TGTGCCAGCAGCTTAGTAGCAGAAAGCTACGAGCAGTACTTC
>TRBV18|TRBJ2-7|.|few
CASSPEALQQYF
TGTGCCAGCTCACCAGAGGCCCTCCAGCAGTACTTC
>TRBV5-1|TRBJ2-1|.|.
CASSLEQGPYNEQFF
TGCGCCAGCAGCTTGGAACAGGGCCCTTACAATGAGCAGTTCTTC
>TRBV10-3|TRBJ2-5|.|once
CAIRSDRYQETQYF
TGTGCCATCAGGTCCGACAGGTACCAAGAGACCCAGTACTTC
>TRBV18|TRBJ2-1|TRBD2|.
CASSPGLVSNEQFF
TGTGCCAGCTCGCCGGGACTAGTAAGTAATGAGCAGTTCTTC
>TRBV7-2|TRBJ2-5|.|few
CASIGGGWYQETQYF
TGTGCCAGCATCGGGGGAGGATGGTACCAAGAGACCCAGTACTTC
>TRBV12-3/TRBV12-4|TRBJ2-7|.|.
CASSSPQGIYEQYF
TGTGCCAGCAGTTCCCCCCAGGGTATCTACGAGCAGTACTTC
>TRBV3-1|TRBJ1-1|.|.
CASSQVGVMRNTEAFF
TGTGCCAGCAGCCAAGTGGGGGTGATGAGGAACACTGAAGCTTTCTTT
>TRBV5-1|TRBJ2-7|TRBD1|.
CASSLAPLPTGGEQYF
TGCGCCAGCAGCTTGGCCCCTCTTCCGACAGGGGGCGAGCAGTACTTC
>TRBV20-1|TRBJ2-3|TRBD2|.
CSAEATSGAEADTQYF
TGCAGTGCCGAGGCCACTAGCGGAGCGGAGGCAGATACGCAGTATTTT
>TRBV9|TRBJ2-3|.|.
CASSDRGSEDTQYF
TGTGCCAGCAGCGACCGGGGATCGGAAGATACGCAGTATTTT
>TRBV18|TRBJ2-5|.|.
CASSPNTGQETQYF
TGTGCCAGCTCGCCAAACACTGGCCAAGAGACCCAGTACTTC
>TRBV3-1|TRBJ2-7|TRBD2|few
CASSQDLAGGSYEQYF
TGTGCCAGCAGCCAAGACCTAGCGGGAGGTTCCTACGAGCAGTACTTC
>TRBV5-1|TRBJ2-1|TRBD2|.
CASSSFSGSSYNEQFF
TGCGCCAGCAGCTCTTTTAGCGGGAGCTCCTACAATGAGCAGTTCTTC
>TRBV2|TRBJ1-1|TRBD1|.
CASGQGLENTEAFF
TGTGCCAGCGGACAGGGCTTGGAGAACACTGAAGCTTTCTTT
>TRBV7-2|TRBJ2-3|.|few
CASSRTGLVADTQYF
TGTGCCAGCAGCCGGACGGGACTGGTGGCAGATACGCAGTATTTT
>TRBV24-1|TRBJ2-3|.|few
CATSDFRGADTQYF
TGTGCCACCAGTGATTTCCGGGGAGCAGATACGCAGTATTTT
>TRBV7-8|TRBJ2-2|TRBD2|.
CASSRTRGDTGELFF
TGTGCCAGCAGCCGGACTAGAGGGGACACCGGGGAGCTGTTTTTT
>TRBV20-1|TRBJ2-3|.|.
CSLGDTQYF
TGCAGCCTAGGGGATACGCAGTATTTT
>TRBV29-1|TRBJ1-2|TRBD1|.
CSVEAGGTGRCGYTF
TGCAGCGTTGAAGCCGGGGGGACAGGGCGATGTGGCTACACCTTC
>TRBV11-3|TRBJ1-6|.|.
CASSRLNSYNSPLHF
TGTGCCAGCAGCCGCCTTAATTCCTATAATTCACCCCTCCACTTT
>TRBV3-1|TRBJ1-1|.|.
CASCAPGTEAFF
TGTGCCAGCTGCGCGCCGGGCACTGAAGCTTTCTTT